The clone carrying this T cell receptor beta chain showed up just a few times. Antigen specificity is unknown. Germline CDR1 reads MGHDK; CDR2 reads SYGVNS. The CDR3 runs to 12 residues. Trimming removed 4 bases from V and 3 bases from J, with 6 bases in between. In TCRdb, the RACE reads were re-called with MiXCR into one record per CDR3 protein. Of 240,000 or so distinct CDR3 sequences listed, approximately 8.4% were seen once; the top ten hold less than 3%. Specified time point: pre-sensitization, week 0. Sample treatment: therapeutic diphenylcyclopropenone sensitization with weekly scalp DPC. Ahead of applying each patch test, blood was sampled. The data are from a study of human T cells and chemical hapten exposure. Study as a whole: Patients were mainly female, each with alopecia areata, totalis or universalis.

Whole-study findings and limits: Sensitizing with DPC caused no change in TCRs above 1 in 1000 frequency.

V gene TRBV25-1 combines with J gene TRBJ1-2; D is uncertain. This sample comprised whole blood, obtained in connection with sensitization to the hapten diphenylcyclopropenone (DPC). The clonotype comes from a woman aged 40 to 55 with alopecia areata. Some clones in this sample may be carry-over from other donors' samples. The CDR3 protein is CASSAQYYGYTF. The CDR3 region has the DNA TGTGCCAGCAGTGCGCAGTACTATGGCTACACCTTC.